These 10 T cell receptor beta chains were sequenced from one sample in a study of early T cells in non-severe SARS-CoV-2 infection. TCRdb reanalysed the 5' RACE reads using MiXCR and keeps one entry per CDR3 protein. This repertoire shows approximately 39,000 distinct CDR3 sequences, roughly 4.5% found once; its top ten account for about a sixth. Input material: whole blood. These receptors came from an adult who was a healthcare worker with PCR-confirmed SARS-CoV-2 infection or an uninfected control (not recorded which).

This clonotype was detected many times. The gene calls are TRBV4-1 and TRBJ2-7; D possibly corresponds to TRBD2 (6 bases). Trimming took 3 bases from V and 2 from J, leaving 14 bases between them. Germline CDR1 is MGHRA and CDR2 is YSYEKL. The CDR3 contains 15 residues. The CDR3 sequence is CASSHPGTGAYEQYF. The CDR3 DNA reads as TGCGCCAGCAGCCATCCCGGGACGGGAGCCTACGAGCAGTACTTC.

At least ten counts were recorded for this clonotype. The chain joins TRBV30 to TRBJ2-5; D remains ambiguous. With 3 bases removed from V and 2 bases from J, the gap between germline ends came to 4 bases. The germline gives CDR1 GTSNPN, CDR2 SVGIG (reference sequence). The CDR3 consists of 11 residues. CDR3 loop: CAWRNQETQYF. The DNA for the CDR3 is TGTGCCTGGAGGAATCAAGAGACCCAGTACTTC.

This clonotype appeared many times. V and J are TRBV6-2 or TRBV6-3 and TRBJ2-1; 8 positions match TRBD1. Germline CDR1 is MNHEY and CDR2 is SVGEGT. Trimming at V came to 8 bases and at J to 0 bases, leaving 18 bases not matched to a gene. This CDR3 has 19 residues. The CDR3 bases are TGTGCCAGCGCTCCGATCGGACAGGGTAAACCCCGCTCCTACAATGAGCAGTTCTTC. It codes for CASAPIGQGKPRSYNEQFF.

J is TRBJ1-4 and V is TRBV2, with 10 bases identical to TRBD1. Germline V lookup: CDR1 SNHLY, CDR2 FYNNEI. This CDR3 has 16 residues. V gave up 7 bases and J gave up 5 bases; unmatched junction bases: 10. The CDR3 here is CASNSITGQGNEKLFF. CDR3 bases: TGTGCCAGCAATTCAATCACGGGACAGGGGAATGAAAAACTGTTTTTT.

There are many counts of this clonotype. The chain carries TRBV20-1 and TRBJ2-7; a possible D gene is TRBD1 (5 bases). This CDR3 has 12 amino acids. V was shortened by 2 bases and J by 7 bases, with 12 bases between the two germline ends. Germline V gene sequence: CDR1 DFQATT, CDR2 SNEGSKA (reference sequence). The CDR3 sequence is CSARPRQQEQYF. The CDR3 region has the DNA TGCAGTGCTAGACCCCGACAGCAGGAGCAGTACTTC.

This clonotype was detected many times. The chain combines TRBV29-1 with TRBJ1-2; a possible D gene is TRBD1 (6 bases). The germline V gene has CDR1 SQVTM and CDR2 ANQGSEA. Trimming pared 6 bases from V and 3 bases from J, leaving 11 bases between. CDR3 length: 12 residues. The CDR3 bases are TGCAGCGTCACAGGGTTACACTATGGCTACACCTTC. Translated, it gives CSVTGLHYGYTF.

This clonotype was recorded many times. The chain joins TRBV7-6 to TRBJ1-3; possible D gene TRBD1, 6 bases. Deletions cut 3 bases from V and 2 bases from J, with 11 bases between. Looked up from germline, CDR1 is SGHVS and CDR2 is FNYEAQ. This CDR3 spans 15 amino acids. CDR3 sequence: CASSFQQGAGNTIYF. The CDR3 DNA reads TGTGCCAGCAGCTTCCAACAGGGAGCTGGAAACACCATATATTTT.

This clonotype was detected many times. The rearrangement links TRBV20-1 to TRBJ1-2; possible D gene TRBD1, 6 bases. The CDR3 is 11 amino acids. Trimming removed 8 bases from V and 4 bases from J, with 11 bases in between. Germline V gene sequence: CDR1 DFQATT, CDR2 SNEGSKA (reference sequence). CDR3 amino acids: CSCGTTYGYTF. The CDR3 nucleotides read TGCAGTTGCGGGACAACCTATGGCTACACCTTC.

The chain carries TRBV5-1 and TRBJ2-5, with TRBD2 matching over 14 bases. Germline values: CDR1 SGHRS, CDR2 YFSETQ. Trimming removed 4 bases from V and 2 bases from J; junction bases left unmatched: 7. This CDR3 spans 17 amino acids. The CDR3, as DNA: TGCGCCAGCAGCCGCGGGACTAGCGGGGGTCCGCAAGAGACCCAGTACTTC. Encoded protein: CASSRGTSGGPQETQYF.

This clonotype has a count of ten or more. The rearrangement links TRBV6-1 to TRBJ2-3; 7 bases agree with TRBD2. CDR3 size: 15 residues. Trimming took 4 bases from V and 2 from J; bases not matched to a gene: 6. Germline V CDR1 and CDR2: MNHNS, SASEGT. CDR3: CASSAPAGTTDTQYF. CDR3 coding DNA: TGTGCCAGCAGTGCCCCAGCGGGGACCACAGATACGCAGTATTTT.